A single sample gave rise to the 7 T cell receptor beta chains below, sequenced in a study of cytomegalovirus exposure and HLA in healthy donors. The primer mix had 60 Vbeta and 13 Jbeta primers. Profiled with immunoSEQ multiplex PCR; TCRdb holds only in-frame clones, not every one. The sample has about 150,000 clones; approximately 84% are singletons. Sequencing was done on a sample of PBMCs. The receptor set was obtained from a man aged 18 to 30 in good health and CMV-seronegative.

The chain is built from TRBV13 and TRBJ2-7; 8 nucleotides align to TRBD2. This CDR3 has 15 residues. In germline, CDR1 is PRHDT, CDR2 FYEKMQ (reference sequence). J was trimmed by 4 bases and V by 3 bases; bases with no gene match: 8. CDR3 DNA: TGTGCCAGCAGCTTCGGGGGGGGATTAGATTACGAGCAGTACTTC. This sequence encodes CASSFGGGLDYEQYF.

The chain is built from TRBV29-1 and TRBJ2-7; TRBD2 agrees at 7 bases. With V trimmed by 6 bases and J by 0 bases, 2 bases remained unmatched. Germline CDR1 is SQVTM and CDR2 is ANQGSEA. The CDR3 consists of 12 residues. CDR3 residues: CSVGGSSYEQYF. Written as DNA, the CDR3 is TGCAGCGTAGGCGGGAGCTCCTACGAGCAGTACTTC.

J is TRBJ2-1 and V is TRBV5-8; the match to TRBD2 covers 10 bases. V shed 4 bases and J 5 bases; nucleotides not matched to a gene: 6. CDR3 length equals 15 residues. Germline CDR1 is SGHTS and CDR2 is YDEGEE. DNA of the CDR3: TGTGCCAGCAGCCTCTGGACTAGCGGAAACAATGAGCAGTTCTTC. Amino acids: CASSLWTSGNNEQFF.

The chain is built from TRBV1 and TRBJ1-1. TRBV1 is given as a pseudogene. The CDR3 runs 14 residues. CDR3 sequence reads: CTSSQVSGNTEAFF. For the CDR3, the DNA is TGCACCAGCAGCCAAGTATCGGGGAACACTGAAGCTTTCTTT.

This chain links TRBV5-1 with TRBJ1-1, with TRBD1 matching 8 bases. Germline CDR1 is SGHRS and CDR2 is YFSETQ. This CDR3 comprises 17 residues. J was trimmed by 0 bases and V by 4 bases; bases with no gene match: 11. CDR3 nucleotides: TGCGCCAGCAGCCTGCGTCCGGGACAGGCTATGAACACTGAAGCTTTCTTT. Amino acid sequence: CASSLRPGQAMNTEAFF.

The V and J genes are TRBV28 and TRBJ2-7; no clear D. V was pared by 1 base and J by 6 bases, with 4 bases between. CDR3 length equals 11 residues. The germline V gene has CDR1 MDHEN and CDR2 SYDVKM. CDR3 sequence (DNA): TGTGCCAGCAGTTTATACGGCGAGCAGTACTTC. This translates into CASSLYGEQYF.

V is TRBV28 and J is TRBJ2-2; 14 bases are a match to TRBD2. The CDR3 totals 17 residues. The ends lost 4 bases at V and 5 bases at J; junction bases unmatched: 6. Germline CDR1 reads MDHEN; CDR2 reads SYDVKM. CDR3 nucleotides: TGTGCCAGCAGTTGGCCCGGGACTAGCGGGAGTACCGGGGAGCTGTTTTTT. This gives the protein CASSWPGTSGSTGELFF.